Listed below are T cell receptor beta chains from one sample, sequenced in a study of T cell responses to AZD1222 COVID-19 vaccine. Produced via immunoSEQ multiplex PCR; TCRdb's table is partial and in-frame only. The sample includes 150,000 to 200,000 clones, 92% of them seen just once. This specimen consisted of peripheral blood, obtained 28 days after the second AZD1222 dose. All receptors derive from an adult who received the AZD1222 COVID-19 vaccine. The CDR3 runs from the conserved cysteine through the conserved F or W. The D gene is left open where the match is weak. Size tells how often a clone was seen (once, few, many) or the class of an expanded clone, and some rows leave it out.

NA | NA | TRBJ1-2 | TRBV7-2 | TGTGCCAGCAGTCCGGGGGGGCTTGAAAACCGCTATGGCTACACCTTC | CASSPGGLENRYGYTF
NA | NA | TRBJ2-5 | TRBV6-5 | TGTGCCAGCAGTTACTCCGCGGGGGCCTTCGCCCAGACCCAGTACTTC | CASSYSAGAFAQTQYF
NA | NA | TRBJ1-5 | TRBV28 | TGTGCCAGCAGCCTACCGGGAGGACCTAGCAATCAGCCCCAGCATTTT | CASSLPGGPSNQPQHF
TRBD1 | NA | TRBJ1-5 | TRBV2 | TGTGCCAGCACCCCTTCCGGACAGGGCCGCAATCAGCCCCAGCATTTT | CASTPSGQGRNQPQHF
NA | NA | TRBJ1-1 | TRBV6-5 | TGTGCCAGCAGTTACACGTCGAGGGAGGGGACTGAAGCTTTCTTT | CASSYTSREGTEAFF
TRBD1 | NA | TRBJ1-2 | TRBV27 | TGTGCCACCGCCAAGACAGGGAAGGATGGCTACACCTTC | CATAKTGKDGYTF
TRBD1 | NA | TRBJ1-1 | TRBV30 | TGTGCCTGGGAACAGGGGGTAGGGATGAACACTGAAGCTTTCTTT | CAWEQGVGMNTEAFF
NA | NA | TRBJ2-2 | TRBV2 | TGTGCCAGCAGCCCAGCGAACAGTGGATGGCGAGAGCTGTTTTTT | CASSPANSGWRELFF
TRBD2 | NA | TRBJ2-7 | TRBV2 | TGTGCCAGCAGTGAGCAGGGACTAGCGGGGGGTCTGTCCTACGAGCAGTACTTC | CASSEQGLAGGLSYEQYF
NA | NA | TRBJ2-7 | TRBV7-9 | TGTGCCAGCAGCTTAGCGACCCCCTCGCGGTCCGACGAGCAGTACTTC | CASSLATPSRSDEQYF
NA | NA | TRBJ2-1 | TRBV10-2 | TGCGCCAGCAGGAGCCTGGTGTCGGACAATGAGCAGTTCTTC | CASRSLVSDNEQFF
NA | NA | TRBJ1-2 | TRBV6-4 | TGTGCCAGCAGTTATCGACGGATTTTTAACTATGGCTACACCTTC | CASSYRRIFNYGYTF
NA | NA | TRBJ1-5 | TRBV20-1 | TGCAGTGCTAGTCGGGCGAATCAGCCCCAGCATTTT | CSASRANQPQHF
NA | once | TRBJ1-2 | TRBV6-5 | TGTGCCAGCAGTTACTCGGCCCTTCGGGGCTACACCTTC | CASSYSALRGYTF
NA | NA | TRBJ1-1 | TRBV2 | TGTGCCAGCAAGGTTCAGGGCTACACTGAAGCTTTCTTT | CASKVQGYTEAFF
TRBD1 | NA | TRBJ2-7 | TRBV18 | TGTGCCAGCTCACATAGGACAGGGGGGGACTACGAGCAGTACTTC | CASSHRTGGDYEQYF
NA | NA | TRBJ1-1 | TRBV6-4 | TGTGCCAGCAGTCGCGACCCTGGGCACACTGAAGCTTTCTTT | CASSRDPGHTEAFF
TRBD1 | NA | TRBJ1-4 | TRBV10-1 | TGCGCCAGCAAAGCGGACAGGGGTAGTGAAAAACTGTTTTTT | CASKADRGSEKLFF
NA | NA | TRBJ2-1 | TRBV7-9 | TGTGCCAGCAGCGCCTCGAAGGGGGAGCAGTTCTTC | CASSASKGEQFF
TRBD1 | NA | TRBJ1-5 | TRBV10-3 | TGTGCCATCAGTGAGCCCGGGACAGGGGATCAGCCCCAGCATTTT | CAISEPGTGDQPQHF
NA | NA | TRBJ2-7 | TRBV18 | TGTGCCAGCTCACCGCGCCAGGGTTCTATATACGAGCAGTACTTC | CASSPRQGSIYEQYF
NA | NA | TRBJ2-5 | TRBV27 | TGTGCCAGCAGTTTATATCACCGAAAACCACAAGAGACCCAGTACTTC | CASSLYHRKPQETQYF
NA | NA | TRBJ1-1 | TRBV3-1/TRBV3-2 | TGTGCCAGCAGCCAACAGGGGAGGGATGAAGCTTTCTTT | CASSQQGRDEAFF
NA | once | TRBJ1-1 | TRBV11-2 | TGTGCCAGCAGCCCCGGACAGAGGAACACTGAAGCTTTCTTT | CASSPGQRNTEAFF
NA | NA | TRBJ2-4 | TRBV30 | TGTGCCTGGAGCCATCACCGGGACTTCGGGTCCCACATTCAGTACTTC | CAWSHHRDFGSHIQYF
NA | NA | TRBJ2-2 | TRBV29-1 | TGCAGCGTTGAAGCGGCGGCGAACACCGGGGAGCTGTTTTTT | CSVEAAANTGELFF
NA | few | TRBJ1-1 | TRBV18 | TGTGCCAGCTCACCAGGGCCCTCGGATGCTTTCTTT | CASSPGPSDAFF
NA | NA | TRBJ2-1 | TRBV7-9 | TGTGCCAGCAGCTTTAAACCCCGCGGGCGGCTTTATTCCTACAATGAGCAGTTCTTC | CASSFKPRGRLYSYNEQFF
NA | NA | TRBJ1-1 | TRBV4-1 | TGCGCCAGCAGCCAAGATCGGGGGGGTTGGGCTTTCTTT | CASSQDRGGWAFF
NA | NA | TRBJ1-5 | TRBV5-6 | TGTGCCAGCAGCTTGAGCCGCCCTCGAAGCAATCAGCCCCAGCATTTT | CASSLSRPRSNQPQHF
TRBD1 | NA | TRBJ1-2 | TRBV19 | TGTGCCAGTAGTCCCCGGGACAGGTCCTATGGTTACACCTTC | CASSPRDRSYGYTF
NA | few | TRBJ1-5 | TRBV28 | TGTGCCAGCAGTTTAAGGGTTCAGCCCCAGCATTTT | CASSLRVQPQHF
TRBD1 | NA | TRBJ1-3 | TRBV6-1 | TGTGCCAGCAGTGAAGGGACAGGGGCCTCCCCTATTGGAAACACCATATATTTT | CASSEGTGASPIGNTIYF
NA | NA | TRBJ2-7 | TRBV27 | TGTGCCAGCAGTTCCGGACCTTCCTACGAGCAGTACTTC | CASSSGPSYEQYF
TRBD1 | NA | TRBJ1-1 | TRBV11-2 | TGTGCCAGCAGCCCAGGGGGCGGGACTGAAGCTTTCTTT | CASSPGGGTEAFF
NA | NA | TRBJ1-6 | TRBV30 | TGTGCCTGGACCAAGAGGGGGGCAGCCTATAATTCACCCCTCCACTTT | CAWTKRGAAYNSPLHF
TRBD1 | NA | TRBJ2-2 | TRBV19 | TGTGCCAGTACCCTTGGGACAGGGGGCCTTACGAACACCGGGGAGCTGTTTTTT | CASTLGTGGLTNTGELFF
NA | NA | TRBJ2-1 | TRBV27 | TGTGCCAGCAGTTTATTCGGGGGCTCCTACAATGAGCAGTTCTTC | CASSLFGGSYNEQFF
NA | NA | TRBJ1-1 | TRBV5-1 | TGCGCCAGCAGCCCCTCGGGGTCGAACACTGAAGCTTTCTTT | CASSPSGSNTEAFF
TRBD2 | NA | TRBJ2-7 | TRBV6-2/TRBV6-3 | TGTGCCAGCAGTCGGACTAGCGGGGCTTTATACGAGCAGTACTTC | CASSRTSGALYEQYF
NA | NA | TRBJ1-3 | TRBV14 | TGTGCCAGCAGCCATCGGGCAGAGGACACCATATATTTT | CASSHRAEDTIYF
NA | NA | TRBJ2-6 | TRBV7-2 | TGTGCCAGCAGCTTAGAGGGGCTGGGCTCTGGGGCCAACGTCCTGACTTTC | CASSLEGLGSGANVLTF
TRBD1 | NA | TRBJ1-1 | TRBV5-1 | TGCGCCAGCAGCTTTTCCGGGACAGGGGGGTACACTGAAGCTTTCTTT | CASSFSGTGGYTEAFF
TRBD2 | few | TRBJ2-3 | TRBV14 | TGTGCCAGCAGCCTGGGACTAGCGGGAAACACAGATACGCAGTATTTT | CASSLGLAGNTDTQYF
NA | NA | TRBJ1-2 | TRBV6-2/TRBV6-3 | TGTGCCAGCACCCCGGCAGGGGCGAAGGGTGGCTACACCTTC | CASTPAGAKGGYTF